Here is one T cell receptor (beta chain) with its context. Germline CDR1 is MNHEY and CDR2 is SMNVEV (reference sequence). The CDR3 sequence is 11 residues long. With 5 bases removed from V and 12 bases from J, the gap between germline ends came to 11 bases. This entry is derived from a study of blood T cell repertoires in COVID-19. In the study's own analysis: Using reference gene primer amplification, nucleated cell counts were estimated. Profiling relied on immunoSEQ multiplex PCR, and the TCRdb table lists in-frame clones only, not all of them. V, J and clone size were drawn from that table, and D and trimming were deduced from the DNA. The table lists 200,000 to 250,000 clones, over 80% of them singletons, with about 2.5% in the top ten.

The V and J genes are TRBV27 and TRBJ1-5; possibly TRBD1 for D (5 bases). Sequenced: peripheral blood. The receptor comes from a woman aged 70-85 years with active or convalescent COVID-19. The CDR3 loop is CASSPRVHQHF. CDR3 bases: TGTGCCAGCAGTCCCAGGGTGCACCAGCATTTT.